Following are 7 T cell receptor beta chains from one sample sequenced in a study of T cell responses to AZD1222 COVID-19 vaccine. Some clones are missing from TCRdb's copy, which holds only in-frame ones; the method was immunoSEQ multiplex PCR. The profile shows fewer than 150,000 clones, 88% of them singletons. The specimen comprised peripheral blood, sampled 28 days after the second AZD1222 dose. These receptors were taken from an adult who received the AZD1222 COVID-19 vaccine.

The chain recombines TRBV7-9 with TRBJ2-7; no clear D. V was trimmed by 8 bases and J by 4 bases, leaving 15 bases between them. Germline-derived CDR1 and CDR2 are SEHNR and FQNEAQ (reference sequence). This CDR3 spans 13 amino acids. The CDR3 here is CASRGVTAYEQYF. The CDR3 nucleotides read TGTGCCAGCCGAGGTGTCACAGCTTACGAGCAGTACTTC.

The chain recombines TRBV10-3 with TRBJ1-2; D may be TRBD1 (6 bases). This CDR3 contains 15 residues. V shed 6 bases and J shed 4 bases, with 18 bases lying between them. CDR1 and CDR2 (germline): ENHRY, SYGVKD. In DNA, the CDR3 is TGTGCCATCAGAGCCTCAGGGGCTCAAGGCTATGGCTACACCTTC. It specifies CAIRASGAQGYGYTF.

V gene TRBV19 combines with J gene TRBJ1-3, with D hard to call. The V gene lost 7 bases and the J gene lost 7 bases, with 23 bases spanning the gap. Germline-derived CDR1 and CDR2 are LNHDA and SQIVND (reference sequence). This CDR3 region has 16 residues. The CDR3 loop reads CASTSEGGSRSNTIYF. The CDR3 region has the DNA TGTGCCAGTACGAGCGAAGGCGGGTCGCGGAGCAACACCATATATTTT.

The V and J genes are TRBV11-2 and TRBJ2-7; either TRBD1 or TRBD2 may fit D (5 bases each). The germline V gene encodes CDR1 SGHAT and CDR2 FQNNGV. V was pared by 3 bases and J by 2 bases, with 11 bases between. The CDR3 has 14 residues. The CDR3: CASSFQGPTYEQYF. The CDR3 nucleotides read TGTGCCAGCAGCTTCCAGGGACCAACCTACGAGCAGTACTTC.

The chain combines TRBV9 with TRBJ1-6; D gene unclear. CDR1 and CDR2 (germline): SGDLS, YYNGEE. The CDR3 loop spans 14 amino acids. The ends were cut back, 0 bases at V and 8 bases at J, with 9 bases in the middle. CDR3 in DNA: TGTGCCAGCAGCGTAGATACGTCCGATTCACCCCTCCACTTT. Amino acid sequence: CASSVDTSDSPLHF.

This sequence joins TRBV18 and TRBJ2-2, with D uncertain. CDR1 KGHSH and CDR2 LQKENI come from the germline V gene. V gave up 2 bases and J gave up 0 bases, with 10 bases separating them. The CDR3 consists of 16 residues. This chain's CDR3 is CASSPITSANTGELFF. CDR3 in DNA: TGTGCCAGCTCACCAATTACTTCAGCGAACACCGGGGAGCTGTTTTTT.

The count of this clone is one. The J gene is TRBJ1-2, the V gene TRBV28, with 9 bases aligning to TRBD1. This CDR3 region has 16 residues. Trimming cost V 5 bases and J 4 bases; bases outside gene matches: 11. The germline V gene has CDR1 MDHEN and CDR2 SYDVKM. The CDR3 loop reads CASSPTGGEFVYGYTF. DNA of the CDR3: TGTGCCAGCAGTCCAACAGGGGGCGAATTCGTCTATGGCTACACCTTC.